This T cell receptor beta chain originates from a study of regulatory T cells in long-lasting Graves disease. Whole-study context: Antithyroid drug exposure in newly diagnosed Graves' patients had lasted under 3 months.

Time point here: newly diagnosed GD, antithyroid drugs for less than 3 months. Extracted RNA from PBMCs served as the source of the TCR library. Graves' disease diagnosis was established per American Thyroid Association guidelines. TCR beta libraries were built with iRepertoire HTBI primers and Arm-PCR of CDR3 regions. MiXCR, run by TCRdb on the multiplex PCR reads, gives a single entry per CDR3 protein. The table records 400,000 to 450,000 distinct CDR3 sequences, roughly 15% of them present only once. This clonotype was counted ten times or more. CDR3 length: 14 amino acids. The germline V gene encodes CDR1 DFQATT and CDR2 SNEGSKA (reference sequence). Trimming took 5 bases from V and 0 from J, leaving 12 bases between them. The same data also contributed to another study, on T cells in Graves' hyperthyroidism and ophthalmopathy.

This chain links TRBV20-1 with TRBJ2-3; no reliable D call. The origin of this receptor is a woman in her 30s with Graves disease. The sequencing used peripheral blood mononuclear cells (PBMCs), collected at new diagnosis, from a patient treated with antithyroid drugs. The CDR3 reads CSAPPVVSTDTQYF. The CDR3 coding sequence is TGCAGTGCTCCCCCCGTCGTCAGCACAGATACGCAGTATTTT.